This TCR beta chain emerged from a study of blood T cell repertoires in COVID-19. As originally analysed: How many nucleated cells were present was estimated from reference gene primer amplification. The assay was immunoSEQ multiplex PCR, and TCRdb's table has in-frame clones only and misses some. The V and J calls and clone size are taken from that table; D and trimming were inferred from the DNA. The sample lists around 190,000 clones; 76% were seen once. Participant reports of clinical history set cohort assignment. The junction had 5 bases not matched to a gene; V was cut back by 4 bases and J by 7 bases. The CDR3 totals 13 residues.

The gene calls are TRBV12-3 or TRBV12-4 and TRBJ2-3; 7 positions match TRBD1. The source material was PBMCs or T cells enriched from blood (not recorded which). This TCR derives from a woman aged 45-59 years with acute COVID-19. The CDR3 sequence is CASSWGTDYTQYF. The CDR3 bases are TGTGCCAGCAGTTGGGGGACAGACTATACGCAGTATTTT.